These 5 T cell receptor beta chains came from one sample sequenced in a study of technical replicates of blood from a handful of donors. Sequenced by immunoSEQ multiplex PCR; TCRdb stores in-frame clones only, minus some. The data hold around 80,000 clones, with about 98% observed a single time. The sequencing input was T cells isolated from PBMCs. The origin of the receptors is a human donor in good health.

The chain employs TRBV7-9 and TRBJ1-1; TRBD1 agrees at 8 bases. The V gene end was trimmed by 5 bases and the J gene end by 6 bases; junction bases not matched to a gene: 17. Per germline, CDR1 SEHNR and CDR2 FQNEAQ (reference sequence). The CDR3 consists of 17 residues. The CDR3 protein is CASSLLSPDRALPEAFF. CDR3 nucleotide sequence: TGTGCCAGCAGCCTACTTAGCCCGGACAGGGCGCTCCCTGAAGCTTTCTTT. Complete variable domain (other parts from reference TRBV7-9 and TRBJ1-1): DTGVSQNPRHKITKRGQNVTFRCDPISEHNRLYWYRQTLGQGPEFLTYFQNEAQLEKSRLLSDRFSAERPKGSFSTLEIQRTEQGDSAMYLCASSLLSPDRALPEAFFGQGTRLTVV.

This chain links TRBV4-2 with TRBJ2-2; D gene uncertain. Germline CDR1 is LGHNA and CDR2 is YNFKEQ. There are 15 residues in the CDR3. The germline V and J ends were trimmed by 1 base and 6 bases, with 12 bases remaining between them. The CDR3 is CASSQGVFLSGELFF. The CDR3, as DNA: TGTGCCAGCAGCCAAGGAGTATTTCTCTCCGGGGAGCTGTTTTTT.

The rearrangement joins TRBV29-1 to TRBJ2-1; tentative D call: TRBD1 (6 bases). The germline gives CDR1 SQVTM, CDR2 ANQGSEA. V lost 7 bases, J lost 8 bases, and 15 bases lay in between. This CDR3 spans 12 amino acids. The CDR3 sequence is CSALGGGDEQFF. As DNA, the CDR3 is TGCAGCGCCCTAGGTGGGGGCGATGAGCAGTTCTTC.

A single count supports this clone. The chain carries TRBV5-1 and TRBJ1-1; TRBD1 is a possible D gene (6 bases). Germline V gene data show CDR1 as SGHRS and CDR2 as YFSETQ. With 9 bases removed from V and 1 base from J, the gap between germline ends came to 16 bases. The CDR3 runs to 14 residues. In DNA form, the CDR3 reads TGCGCCAAGAACCCCGGGACAAGGAACACTGAAGCTTTCTTT. Translated, it gives CAKNPGTRNTEAFF.

There are a few counts of this clone. V and J are TRBV5-1 and TRBJ2-3; D call uncertain. Germline lookup yields CDR1 SGHRS and CDR2 YFSETQ. Trimming left V 5 bases short and J 0 bases short, with 7 bases between. CDR3 length equals 13 residues. In DNA form, the CDR3 reads TGCGCCAGCAGAGAGGATAGCACAGATACGCAGTATTTT. Residues: CASREDSTDTQYF.